The 11 T cell receptor beta chains presented below share a single source sample, sequenced in a study of blood T cell repertoires in COVID-19. Some clones are missing from TCRdb's copy, which holds only in-frame ones; the method was immunoSEQ multiplex PCR. This sample has some 270,000 clones; approximately 90% occur once, and the top ten carry over 4%. The sequenced material came from PBMCs or T cells enriched from blood (not recorded which). The receptors originated from a woman aged 25-40 years with acute COVID-19.

With respect to this clone: Other DNA variants within this sample encode the same CDR3. The V call is TRBV2, the J call TRBJ2-7, with 10 bases identical to TRBD2. The CDR3 runs 13 residues. Trimming took 6 bases from V and 2 from J; bases not matched to a gene: 1. From germline, CDR1 is SNHLY and CDR2 FYNNEI. CDR3 nucleotides: TGTGCCAGCAGCAGCGGGAGGGCCTACGAGCAGTACTTC. This sequence encodes CASSSGRAYEQYF.

The chain has TRBV4-2 and TRBJ1-2, with TRBD1 identical over 8 bases. CDR1 is LGHNA, CDR2 YNFKEQ, per germline. V trimming: 4 bases; J trimming: 4 bases; junction bases outside the gene matches: 14. This CDR3 comprises 17 residues. CDR3 sequence (DNA): TGTGCCAGCAGCCCCCCTCAGAAGGACAGGGCTTCCTATGGCTACACCTTC. This sequence encodes CASSPPQKDRASYGYTF.

J is TRBJ2-3 and V is TRBV9; D gene ambiguous. Germline CDR1 reads SGDLS; CDR2 reads YYNGEE. The CDR3 is 14 residues long. The germline V and J ends were trimmed by 3 bases and 8 bases, with 16 bases remaining between them. The CDR3 nucleotides read TGTGCCAGCAGCGACAAACCTCAACAAGTTACGCAGTATTTT. Translating it yields CASSDKPQQVTQYF.

The chain is built from TRBV19 and TRBJ2-3; 8 bases are shared with TRBD2. The J segment lost 4 bases and the V segment lost 3 bases, leaving 9 bases of the junction unmatched. This CDR3 is 16 amino acids long. CDR1 and CDR2 from the germline V gene are LNHDA and SQIVND (reference sequence). Here the CDR3 reads CASSMDSGKGADTQYF. CDR3 bases: TGTGCCAGTAGTATGGATAGCGGGAAGGGAGCAGATACGCAGTATTTT. Drawing the rest from reference TRBV19 and TRBJ2-3, the complete variable domain is DGGITQSPKYLFRKEGQNVTLSCEQNLNHDAMYWYRQDPGQGLRLIYYSQIVNDFQKGDIAEGYSVSREKKESFPLTVTSAQKNPTAFYLCASSMDSGKGADTQYFGPGTRLTVL.

This clone was seen only once. V is TRBV5-5 and J is TRBJ2-7; 7 bases match TRBD1. With 2 bases clipped from V and 7 bases from J, the junction kept 9 bases outside the gene matches. Germline CDR1 reads SGHKS; CDR2 reads YYEKEE (reference sequence). The CDR3 spans 14 residues. CDR3 residues: CASSFHRGIGEQYF. The DNA for the CDR3 is TGTGCCAGCAGCTTTCACAGGGGCATTGGGGAGCAGTACTTC.

The chain carries TRBV7-3 and TRBJ1-1, with TRBD1 matching over 9 bases. This CDR3 is built from 16 residues. From germline, CDR1 is SGHTA and CDR2 FQGTGA. The ends lost 2 bases at V and 6 bases at J; junction bases unmatched: 10. CDR3 loop: CASSLEVGDRASEAFF. Here the CDR3 DNA reads TGTGCCAGCAGCTTAGAGGTCGGGGACAGGGCTTCTGAAGCTTTCTTT. The full variable domain, completed using reference TRBV7-3 and TRBJ1-1, is GAGVSQTPSNKVTEKGKYVELRCDPISGHTALYWYRQSLGQGPEFLIYFQGTGAADDSGLPNDRFFAVRPEGSVSTLKIQRTERGDSAVYLCASSLEVGDRASEAFFGQGTRLTVV.

The chain employs TRBV7-6 and TRBJ2-7, with TRBD2 as a possible D gene (5 bases). Per the germline V gene, CDR1 is SGHVS and CDR2 is FNYEAQ. The CDR3 runs to 14 residues. Trimming removed 1 base at V and 2 bases at J, with 9 bases between. The DNA of the CDR3 is TGTGCCAGCAGCTTAGACGAGGGAGCCTACGAGCAGTACTTC. This encodes CASSLDEGAYEQYF. The entire variable domain, with the rest obtained from reference TRBV7-6 and TRBJ2-7, is as follows: GAGVSQSPRYKVTKRGQDVALRCDPISGHVSLYWYRQALGQGPEFLTYFNYEAQQDKSGLPNDRFSAERPEGSISTLTIQRTEQRDSAMYRCASSLDEGAYEQYFGPGTRLTVT.

The rearrangement uses TRBV30 and TRBJ2-2; D is undetermined. Trimming left V 2 bases short and J 6 bases short, with 13 bases between. The CDR3 has 14 amino acids. CDR1 GTSNPN and CDR2 SVGIG come from the germline V gene (reference sequence). The CDR3 coding sequence is TGTGCCTGGAGTCCCCCCCCGGCGGCCGGGGAGCTGTTTTTT. The encoded protein is CAWSPPPAAGELFF.

This clone was picked up one time. Written as DNA, the CDR3 is TGTGCCAGCAGTGAATCAGGGCGTATTGAAAAACTGTTTTTT. Its protein product is CASSESGRIEKLFF. The chain has TRBV6-1 and TRBJ1-4; possibly TRBD1 for D (5 bases). Germline V gene lookup returns CDR1 MNHNS and CDR2 SASEGT. CDR3 size: 14 residues. Trimming pared 2 bases from V and 7 bases from J, leaving 11 bases between.

This clone occurred a few times. The genes are TRBV6-2 or TRBV6-3 and TRBJ1-5; TRBD1 aligns across 10 bases. Germline V CDR1 and CDR2: MNHEY, SVGEGT. With 4 bases clipped from V and 6 bases from J, the junction kept 6 bases outside the gene matches. The CDR3 spans 15 residues. The CDR3 sequence is CASSSDRGPGQPQHF. CDR3 nucleotide sequence: TGTGCCAGCAGTTCCGACAGGGGGCCTGGTCAGCCCCAGCATTTT.

V is TRBV14 and J is TRBJ1-5, with a weak D call TRBD1 (6 bases). The germline V gene encodes CDR1 SGHDN and CDR2 FVKESK. V gave up 4 bases and J gave up 3 bases, with 13 bases separating them. CDR3 size: 15 residues. DNA for the CDR3: TGTGCCAGCAGCCTATCCACAGGGCCCAATCAGCCCCAGCATTTT. It encodes CASSLSTGPNQPQHF.